This T cell receptor (beta chain) was observed in a study of breast tumors, draining lymph nodes, adjacent tissues (TCRdb year 2016). In the study overall: In breast cancer patients, the study compared the TCR beta repertoires of tumor, adjacent nontumor tissue and axillary lymph nodes. In human breast cancer, the study set out to evaluate how tumor, surrounding tissue and draining lymph node repertoires relate to one another and whether T cells may move between these sites.

Sequencing was performed on an Illumina HiSeq 2000. TCR beta chain libraries were generated by multiplex PCR amplification. High-throughput sequencing was used to analyze the amplified TCR beta chain products. Clones were called with MiXCR by TCRdb after fastp trimmed the public reads at Q25, and only in-frame beta chains were retained. Rows are unified per CDR3 protein, each entry keeping the most common DNA and genes. For this sample there are 150,000 to 200,000 distinct CDR3 sequences; 30% to 40% appear just once. The ten largest clones represent around 4.5% of the sample. Comments on this clonotype: Its binding antigen is unknown. A much larger clone lies a single base off, so this may be a read error.

V gives up 0 bases and J gives up 5 bases, and the segment between their germline ends measures 14 bases. From the cysteine through the phenylalanine, the CDR3 covers 15 amino acids. Of all the DNA, just the CDR3 is kept, 45 bases in frame from base 1. CDR1 and CDR2 (SGHTS, YDEGEE) derive from the germline V gene. Broader findings and caveats from the paper: Tumor and nontumor tissue repertoires were significantly more similar in luminal-like than in basal-like breast cancer. The data were judged consistent with most tumor T cells deriving from the lymph node and then expanding within tumor tissue. Tumor T-cell repertoires showed less diversity than lymph node repertoires and more diversity than nontumor tissue repertoires, and tumor T-cell repertoires showed preferential V and J gene usage. The conclusion that tumor T cells originate in lymph nodes was presented as consistent with a hypothesis rather than as directly demonstrated.

Lymph node samples were obtained from the axillary draining lymph nodes of breast cancer patients. Source material: axillary lymph node tissue. Recombination linked TRBV5-8 to TRBJ2-5, with no confidently assigned D gene. This sequence originates from a female donor with breast cancer. Some clones in this sample may be carry-over from other donors' samples. CDR3 protein: CASSLDSTGWETQYF. The DNA reads TGTGCCAGCAGCTTGGATAGCACGGGTTGGGAGACCCAGTACTTC.